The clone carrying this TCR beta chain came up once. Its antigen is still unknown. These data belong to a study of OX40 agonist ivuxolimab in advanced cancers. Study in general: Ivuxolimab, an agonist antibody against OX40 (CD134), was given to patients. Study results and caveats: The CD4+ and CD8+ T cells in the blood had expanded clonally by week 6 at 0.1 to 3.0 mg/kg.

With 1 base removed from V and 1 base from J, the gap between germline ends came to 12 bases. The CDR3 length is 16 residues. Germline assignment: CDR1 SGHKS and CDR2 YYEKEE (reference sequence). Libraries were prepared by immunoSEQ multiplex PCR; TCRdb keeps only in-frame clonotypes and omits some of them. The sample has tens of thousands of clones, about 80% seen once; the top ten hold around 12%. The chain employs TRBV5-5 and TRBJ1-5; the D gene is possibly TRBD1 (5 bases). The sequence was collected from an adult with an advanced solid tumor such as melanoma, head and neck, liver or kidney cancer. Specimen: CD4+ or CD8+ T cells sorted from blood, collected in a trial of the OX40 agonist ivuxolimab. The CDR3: CASSLTGGGSNQPQHF. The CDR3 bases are TGTGCCAGCAGCTTGACCGGGGGAGGGAGCAATCAGCCCCAGCATTTT.